These 13 T cell receptor beta chains originate from one sample sequenced in a study of CD8 T cells in ankylosing spondylitis. Study-level findings and limits: Seemingly distinctive of ankylosing spondylitis blood was a TCR beta motif formed by eight highly homologous variants.

TCRdb re-analysed the 5' RACE reads in MiXCR, keeping a single row per CDR3 protein. Of roughly 700,000 distinct CDR3 sequences listed, around 17% are singletons. These receptors lack a known antigen. Sequenced: blood, either unsorted or a sorted T cell fraction (not recorded which). The source of these receptors is a male donor with ankylosing spondylitis.

This clonotype came up many times. This chain uses TRBV20-1 with TRBJ2-1, with D perhaps matching TRBD2 (6 bases). Germline V CDR1 and CDR2: DFQATT, SNEGSKA (reference sequence). This CDR3 is 14 amino acids long. The ends were cut back, 4 bases at V and 6 bases at J, with 16 bases in the middle. In nucleotides, the CDR3 is TGCAGTGCTAAAGACGGGAGTAGTTTCAATGAGCAGTTCTTC. This encodes CSAKDGSSFNEQFF.

This clonotype was counted only a few times. The CDR3 DNA reads as TGTGCCAGCAGTTACTCGGCCAGAAACTATGGCTACACCTTC. Protein product: CASSYSARNYGYTF. The gene calls are TRBV6-5 and TRBJ1-2; D gene unclear. The length of the CDR3 is 14 residues. Between the trimmed V and J ends, which lost 0 bases and 2 bases, there was a span of 7 bases. Germline V lookup: CDR1 MNHEY, CDR2 SVGAGI.

This clonotype appeared a few times. The chain has TRBV4-2 and TRBJ2-3; tentative D call: TRBD2 (6 bases). V lost 4 bases to trimming and J lost 0 bases, with 11 bases between them. This CDR3 has 15 amino acids. CDR1 and CDR2 from the germline V gene are LGHNA and YNFKEQ. The CDR3 region has the DNA TGTGCCAGCAGCCGCTTAGCGGAGAGCACAGATACGCAGTATTTT. Translation gives CASSRLAESTDTQYF.

This clonotype came up many times. CDR3 DNA: TGTGCCAGCAGCCCAAGCACAGATACGCAGTATTTT. As protein: CASSPSTDTQYF. The chain recombines TRBV18 with TRBJ2-3; D is unresolved. Germline V lookup: CDR1 KGHSH, CDR2 LQKENI. The V gene lost 8 bases and the J gene lost 0 bases, with 6 bases spanning the gap. There are 12 residues in the CDR3.

V and J are TRBV9 and TRBJ2-3, with 13 bases matching TRBD2. Germline lookup yields CDR1 SGDLS and CDR2 YYNGEE. With V trimmed by 1 base and J by 2 bases, 7 bases remained unmatched. The CDR3 is 18 amino acids. CDR3 bases: TGTGCCAGCAGCGTATACGGACTAGCGGGAGCAACCACAGATACGCAGTATTTT. It yields the protein CASSVYGLAGATTDTQYF.

The chain uses TRBV29-1 and TRBJ2-5, with D tentatively TRBD2 (5 bases). The length of the CDR3 is 14 residues. Per germline, CDR1 SQVTM and CDR2 ANQGSEA. The V end lost 6 bases, the J end lost 1 base, and 15 bases lay between the germline ends. The CDR3 is CSVYGWEPQETQYF. CDR3 in DNA: TGCAGCGTCTATGGGTGGGAGCCCCAAGAGACCCAGTACTTC.

This clonotype was detected only once. The J gene is TRBJ2-1, the V gene TRBV20-1; 13 bases align to TRBD2. CDR3 length: 16 residues. Germline V gene data show CDR1 as DFQATT and CDR2 as SNEGSKA (reference sequence). V lost 2 bases to trimming and J lost 6 bases; unmatched junction nucleotides: 7. The CDR3 sequence: CSARRAGLAGANEQFF. The CDR3 nucleotides read TGCAGTGCTAGACGCGCAGGACTAGCGGGGGCCAATGAGCAGTTCTTC.

This clonotype was detected only a few times. The genes are TRBV7-8 and TRBJ2-1; D is perhaps TRBD2 (5 bases). This CDR3 region has 17 residues. CDR1 SGHVS and CDR2 FQNEAQ come from the germline V gene. With 3 bases removed from V and 4 bases from J, the gap between germline ends came to 19 bases. CDR3 sequence: CASSFGVVDSKYNEQFF. Here the CDR3 DNA reads TGTGCCAGCAGCTTTGGGGTGGTGGACTCGAAATACAATGAGCAGTTCTTC.

The chain employs TRBV10-3 and TRBJ2-5; the match to TRBD2 covers 11 bases. CDR3 size: 15 residues. Germline CDR1 ENHRY, CDR2 SYGVKD. With 3 bases clipped from V and 7 bases from J, the junction kept 7 bases outside the gene matches. DNA of the CDR3: TGTGCCATCAGTGAAGGGACTAGCGGTCCTGGGACCCAGTACTTC. It is translated as CAISEGTSGPGTQYF.

This clonotype turned up a few times. The chain carries TRBV4-3 and TRBJ1-2; D is ambiguous. Germline CDR1 is LGHNA and CDR2 is YSLEER. The CDR3 has 16 residues. V lost 0 bases to trimming and J lost 5 bases, with 16 bases between them. CDR3 nucleotides: TGCGCCAGCAGCCAAGAACGAGGAAATGACTTATATGGCTACACCTTC. It codes for CASSQERGNDLYGYTF.

The rearrangement uses TRBV3-1 and TRBJ2-5; D ambiguous. Germline V gene data show CDR1 as LGHDT and CDR2 as YNNKEL (reference sequence). Trimming stripped 3 bases from V and 2 bases from J, with 7 bases between. The CDR3 totals 13 residues. CDR3 bases: TGTGCCAGCAGCCAGCAATTACAAGAGACCCAGTACTTC. Encoded protein: CASSQQLQETQYF.

The rearrangement links TRBV20-1 to TRBJ2-5; D is undetermined. The CDR3 has 13 residues. V was trimmed by 2 bases and J by 4 bases, leaving 11 bases between them. CDR1 and CDR2 (germline): DFQATT, SNEGSKA (reference sequence). The CDR3 region has the DNA TGCAGTGCTAGAATGTGGGGTCGAGAGACCCAGTACTTC. This translates into CSARMWGRETQYF.

This clonotype was seen only a few times. V gene TRBV11-2 combines with J gene TRBJ1-1; 7 bases map to TRBD1. Trimming at V came to 5 bases and at J to 7 bases, leaving 19 bases not matched to a gene. This CDR3 has 17 residues. The germline V gene encodes CDR1 SGHAT and CDR2 FQNNGV. The DNA for the CDR3 is TGTGCCAGCAGCATACACAGGGGACTTAACCGTTCAAATGAAGCTTTCTTT. Translated, it gives CASSIHRGLNRSNEAFF.